The next 7 T cell receptor beta chains were all read from a single sample in a study of regulatory T cells in long-lasting Graves disease (dated by TCRdb to the early 2020s). The library was built by means of multiplex PCR. The sequencing machine was an Illumina HiSeq 4000. TCR beta libraries were built with iRepertoire HTBI primers and Arm-PCR amplification of CDR3 regions. Starting from the raw public reads, TCRdb applied fastp trimming at Q25, assembled clones with MiXCR and retained in-frame beta chains. Each CDR3 protein appears once, grouped with its most common genes and DNA. The sample contains roughly 700,000 distinct CDR3 sequences, about 30% of them found a single time. Together, the top ten hold roughly 46% of the sample. The time point label, read with the paper, signifies: persistent/refractory GD, antithyroid drugs over 5 years with positive TRAb. For both TCR sequencing and RNA sequencing, RNA was extracted from PBMCs using TRIzol.

Here the sequenced sample was peripheral blood mononuclear cells (PBMCs), taken when the disease was refractory, from a patient treated with antithyroid drugs. These receptors were taken from a female donor with Graves disease.

This clonotype came up a few times. The chain combines TRBV6-1 with TRBJ1-1, with D possibly being TRBD1 (5 bases). This CDR3 spans 16 amino acids. Trimming took off 4 bases at V and 11 bases at J, with 26 bases between the two ends. Germline-derived CDR1 and CDR2 are MNHNS and SASEGT. This chain's CDR3 is CASSAPGAGKYPRAFF. The DNA of the CDR3 is TGTGCCAGCAGTGCCCCCGGGGCGGGGAAGTATCCTCGTGCTTTCTTT.

This clonotype was seen a few times. V usage is TRBV18 and J usage is TRBJ2-5; D gene ambiguous. The J call is doubtful: the DNA matches TRBJ2-3 better. The CDR3 contains 13 residues. Per germline, CDR1 KGHSH and CDR2 LQKENI. CDR3: CASSPESGSTQYF. The CDR3 DNA sequence: TGTGCCAGCTCACCAGAAAGTGGGTCTACGCAGTATTTT.

This clonotype was seen ten or more times. V gene TRBV28 combines with J gene TRBJ1-2; D not resolved. Germline loops: CDR1 MDHEN, CDR2 SYDVKM. Deletions cut 4 bases from V and 2 bases from J, with 14 bases between. The CDR3 is 15 amino acids. The CDR3 loop is CASSYASGVNYGYTF. The CDR3 DNA reads TGTGCCAGCAGTTATGCATCGGGTGTCAACTATGGCTACACCTTC.

This clonotype was counted between two and nine times. The genes are TRBV12-3 or TRBV12-4 and TRBJ2-2; 13 bases line up with TRBD2. V lost 7 bases to trimming and J lost 5 bases; unmatched junction nucleotides: 7. CDR3 size: 16 residues. The CDR3 sequence is CASKGGLAGPTGELFF. The DNA of the CDR3 is TGTGCCAGCAAAGGGGGACTAGCGGGGCCAACCGGGGAGCTGTTTTTT.

This clonotype was seen repeatedly, ten times or more. The chain uses TRBV11-2 and TRBJ1-1; D not resolved. This CDR3 has 12 amino acids. Germline CDR1 SGHAT, CDR2 FQNNGV. Trimming took 3 bases from V and 4 from J, leaving 6 bases between them. The CDR3 here is CASSFRFTEAFF. The CDR3 bases are TGTGCCAGCAGCTTTAGATTCACTGAAGCTTTCTTT.

There are many counts of this clonotype. V usage is TRBV29-1 and J usage is TRBJ1-1; 7 nucleotides match TRBD1. V lost 6 bases and J lost 5; bases outside the gene matches: 9. CDR3 length: 13 residues. Germline V gene data show CDR1 as SQVTM and CDR2 as ANQGSEA. CDR3 DNA sequence: TGCAGCGTAGCTCTAGGGGGCTGGACTGAAGCTTTCTTT. This sequence encodes CSVALGGWTEAFF. Full variable domain (missing parts from reference TRBV29-1 and TRBJ1-1): SAVISQKPSRDICQRGTSLTIQCQVDSQVTMMFWYRQQPGQSLTLIATANQGSEATYESGFVIDKFPISRPNLTFSTLTVSNMSPEDSSIYLCSVALGGWTEAFFGQGTRLTVV.

In this sample, this clonotype turned up many times. The rearrangement uses TRBV28 and TRBJ2-7; 9 nucleotides align to TRBD1. J gave up 5 bases and V 7 bases, and 9 bases lay outside the gene matches. This CDR3 comprises 14 residues. CDR1 MDHEN and CDR2 SYDVKM come from the germline V gene. The CDR3 nucleotides are TGTGCCAGCAACACCGGGACAGGGTCTGACGAGCAGTACTTC. Its protein is CASNTGTGSDEQYF.